A single sample is the source of the 25 T cell receptor beta chains below, sequenced in a study of blood T cells in healthy people across ages. A second PCR of roughly 6 to 12 cycles used a sample-barcoded 5' primer and a J-beta primer mix. From the 5' RACE reads, TCRdb called clonotypes with MiXCR, one entry per CDR3 protein. The repertoire holds hundreds of thousands of distinct CDR3 sequences, with about 27% as singletons. These data were also filed under a second study, of T cells of mothers and their children.

The sequenced sample was blood. The origin of the receptors is a boy younger than 10 in good health.

V and J are TRBV6-1 and TRBJ2-3; unclear D gene. The CDR3 sequence is 15 residues long. The V gene's germline CDR1 is MNHNS and CDR2 SASEGT. V lost 4 bases to trimming and J lost 1 base, with 12 bases between them. CDR3 sequence: CASSAGSWGTDTQYF. In DNA, the CDR3 is TGTGCCAGCAGTGCGGGTAGTTGGGGCACAGATACGCAGTATTTT.

The rearrangement joins TRBV12-3 or TRBV12-4 to TRBJ1-2; 11 bases match TRBD1. The CDR3 spans 15 residues. J gave up 7 bases and V 2 bases, and 6 bases lay outside the gene matches. The CDR3: CASSLNGQGAPGYTF. The CDR3 DNA sequence: TGTGCCAGCAGTTTAAATGGACAGGGGGCACCTGGCTACACCTTC.

In this sample, this clonotype turned up a few times. The chain recombines TRBV12-3 or TRBV12-4 with TRBJ2-7; TRBD1 is a possible D gene (5 bases). There are 13 residues in the CDR3. Between the trimmed V and J ends, which lost 9 bases and 3 bases, there was a span of 15 bases. CDR3 loop: CASSPRQSYEQYF. CDR3 nucleotides: TGTGCCAGTAGTCCCCGACAGAGCTACGAGCAGTACTTC.

This clonotype was counted ten times or more. CDR3 region: CASSTDRGYEQYF. The CDR3 nucleotides read TGTGCCAGCAGCACGGACAGGGGGTACGAGCAGTACTTC. The chain joins TRBV5-5 to TRBJ2-7, with 10 bases aligning to TRBD1. Trimming cost V 4 bases and J 4 bases; bases outside gene matches: 2. CDR3 length equals 13 residues. In germline, CDR1 is SGHKS, CDR2 YYEKEE (reference sequence).

The chain couples TRBV20-1 to TRBJ1-2; 7 bases are shared with TRBD1. This CDR3 contains 12 residues. The ends lost 7 bases at V and 7 bases at J; junction bases unmatched: 9. CDR1 is DFQATT and CDR2 is SNEGSKA in the germline V gene (reference sequence). The CDR3 DNA follows: TGCAGTGACCAGGGGGAACTAGGTGGCTACACCTTC. Protein sequence: CSDQGELGGYTF.

In its sample, this clonotype was seen once. The rearrangement joins TRBV12-3 or TRBV12-4 to TRBJ2-3; D may correspond to TRBD1 or TRBD2 (5 bases each). Trimming stripped 9 bases from V and 7 bases from J, with 20 bases between. This CDR3 is built from 14 residues. The CDR3 region is CASPEDWGWYTQYF. The CDR3 DNA is TGTGCCAGTCCCGAGGACTGGGGCTGGTATACGCAGTATTTT.

This chain links TRBV10-3 with TRBJ2-5, with 8 nucleotides matching TRBD2. The J call may be faulty, since TRBJ2-1 better matches the DNA end. Germline values: CDR1 ENHRY, CDR2 SYGVKD. The CDR3 is made up of 13 amino acids. The CDR3 reads CAISGGALNEQFF. In DNA, the CDR3 is TGTGCCATCTCCGGGGGGGCTTTAAATGAGCAGTTCTTC.

The chain carries TRBV7-6 and TRBJ2-7; TRBD1 agrees at 10 bases. Germline CDR1 reads SGHVS; CDR2 reads FNYEAQ. J lost 5 bases, V lost 3 bases, and 10 bases had no gene match. This CDR3 has 16 residues. The CDR3 reads CASSFAPGQGPHEQYF. DNA of the CDR3: TGTGCCAGCAGCTTCGCCCCGGGACAGGGGCCCCACGAGCAGTACTTC.

The genes are TRBV27 and TRBJ1-4, with TRBD1 identical over 9 bases. Germline values: CDR1 MNHEY, CDR2 SMNVEV (reference sequence). V lost 6 bases, J lost 8 bases, and 1 base stayed unmatched. CDR3 size: 12 residues. The CDR3 bases are TGTGCCAGCAGACAGGGGGCGGAAAAACTGTTTTTT. It is translated as CASRQGAEKLFF.

This clonotype was found once. The chain recombines TRBV5-1 with TRBJ2-5, with 7 bases aligning to TRBD2. The CDR3 runs 13 residues. The V gene end was trimmed by 4 bases and the J gene end by 4 bases; junction bases not matched to a gene: 4. Per the germline V gene, CDR1 is SGHRS and CDR2 is YFSETQ. The CDR3 bases are TGCGCCAGCAGCCGAACTAGCGTAGAGACCCAGTACTTC. Its translation: CASSRTSVETQYF.

This clonotype was seen only a few times. CDR3 amino acids: CSARAGANTGELFF. As DNA, the CDR3 is TGCAGCGCCAGAGCGGGCGCGAACACCGGGGAGCTGTTTTTT. The chain combines TRBV29-1 with TRBJ2-2; perhaps TRBD2 as D (6 bases). The CDR3 runs to 14 residues. Deletions cut 7 bases from V and 0 bases from J, with 12 bases between. Germline V CDR1 and CDR2: SQVTM, ANQGSEA.

The chain links TRBV21-1 to TRBJ1-6; the table's D call TRBD1 went unverified against the DNA. TRBV21-1 constitutes a pseudogene. This CDR3 region has 20 residues. CDR3 in amino acids: CASSLREGTSKTPHNSPLHF. The CDR3 nucleotides read TGTGCCAGCAGTCTAAGAGAGGGGACATCTAAAACTCCCCATAATTCACCCCTCCACTTT.

The genes are TRBV27 and TRBJ2-2; no firm D call. The germline V gene has CDR1 MNHEY and CDR2 SMNVEV (reference sequence). Trimming shortened V by 6 bases and J by 5 bases, and 10 bases separated the two germline ends. The CDR3 has 13 residues. CDR3 DNA sequence: TGTGCCAGCAGGAGGAGCCATACCGGGGAGCTGTTTTTT. This sequence encodes CASRRSHTGELFF.

This clonotype came up a few times. Given a much more abundant clone one base away, this may be a read error. This CDR3 reads CSVAGTGVSGSEKLFF. In nucleotides, the CDR3 is TGCAGCGTCGCCGGGACAGGGGTATCGGGTAGTGAAAAACTGTTTTTT. The genes are TRBV29-1 and TRBJ1-4; 10 bases are a match to TRBD1. Germline V gene lookup returns CDR1 SQVTM and CDR2 ANQGSEA. The CDR3 is 16 residues long. Losses at the gene ends were 6 bases for V and 7 bases for J; bases not matched to a gene: 14. Full variable domain (outside the CDR3, taken from reference TRBV29-1 and TRBJ1-4): SAVISQKPSRDICQRGTSLTIQCQVDSQVTMMFWYRQQPGQSLTLIATANQGSEATYESGFVIDKFPISRPNLTFSTLTVSNMSPEDSSIYLCSVAGTGVSGSEKLFFGSGTQLSVL.

This clonotype was seen more than once but under ten times. The chain links TRBV7-9 to TRBJ2-3; 7 positions match TRBD1. Germline V gene sequence: CDR1 SEHNR, CDR2 FQNEAQ (reference sequence). This CDR3 comprises 16 residues. The V segment lost 5 bases and the J segment 0 bases; nucleotides outside the gene matches: 8. The chain's CDR3 is CASSPRDRESTDTQYF. As DNA, the CDR3 is TGTGCCAGCAGCCCGAGGGACAGAGAGAGCACAGATACGCAGTATTTT.

This clonotype was seen a few times. The chain joins TRBV11-2 to TRBJ2-3, with TRBD1 matching 8 bases. V was pared by 6 bases and J by 8 bases, with 10 bases of the junction left unmatched. The CDR3 covers 14 residues. CDR1 and CDR2 from the germline V gene are SGHAT and FQNNGV. The CDR3 region is CASSSGTGWPTQYF. The CDR3 DNA reads TGTGCCAGCAGTTCGGGGACAGGCTGGCCTACGCAGTATTTT.

The chain uses TRBV6-2 or TRBV6-3 and TRBJ1-1; D possibly corresponds to TRBD1 (6 bases). This CDR3 has 14 amino acids. The germline V gene has CDR1 MNHEY and CDR2 SVGEGT. The V end was cut by 2 bases, the J end by 6 bases, with 13 bases between. This CDR3 reads CASSYRQGMAEAFF. The CDR3 nucleotides are TGTGCCAGCAGTTACCGTCAGGGGATGGCTGAAGCTTTCTTT.

This clonotype was counted between two and nine times. The chain recombines TRBV10-3 with TRBJ1-4; D remains unclear. Deletions cut 2 bases from V and 8 bases from J, with 12 bases between. CDR1 and CDR2 from the germline V gene are ENHRY and SYGVKD. The CDR3 has 14 amino acids. This chain's CDR3 is CAISEVSSREKLFF. The CDR3 coding sequence is TGTGCCATCAGTGAGGTCTCATCAAGGGAAAAACTGTTTTTT.

The chain combines TRBV12-3 or TRBV12-4 with TRBJ2-1; D possibly uses TRBD1 or TRBD2 (5 bases each). The J call may not be correct, given that the DNA end is closer to TRBJ2-5. The CDR3 loop spans 13 amino acids. CDR3 amino acids: CASNILGVETQYF. CDR3 DNA: TGTGCCAGCAATATACTAGGGGTTGAGACCCAGTACTTC.

This clonotype has more than one count but fewer than ten. The chain recombines TRBV12-3 or TRBV12-4 with TRBJ2-4; D may be TRBD1 or TRBD2 (5 bases each). This CDR3 spans 12 amino acids. Trimming shortened V by 3 bases and J by 5 bases, and 5 bases separated the two germline ends. The CDR3 bases are TGTGCCAGCAGTTTGGGGGAAAACATTCAGTACTTC. Protein: CASSLGENIQYF.

This chain connects TRBV7-2 to TRBJ2-5; 9 positions match TRBD2. The germline CDR1 and CDR2 sequences are SGHTA and FQGNSA. V lost 4 bases and J lost 4; bases outside the gene matches: 7. This CDR3 is 15 amino acids long. The CDR3 is CASSWGGGARETQYF. The CDR3 DNA is TGTGCCAGCAGCTGGGGCGGGGGGGCAAGAGAGACCCAGTACTTC.

The V and J genes are TRBV4-3 and TRBJ2-7; possible D gene TRBD2, 5 bases. The CDR3 runs to 14 residues. CDR1 is LGHNA, CDR2 YSLEER, per germline. V was clipped by 0 bases and J by 5 bases, with 11 bases between them. The CDR3 DNA follows: TGCGCCAGCAGCCAAGAGGCGGGTAGCGACGAGCAGTACTTC. Encoded protein: CASSQEAGSDEQYF.

This chain uses TRBV5-1 with TRBJ2-1; 8 positions match TRBD2. V lost 4 bases, J lost 0 bases, and 6 bases stayed unmatched. Germline assignment: CDR1 SGHRS and CDR2 YFSETQ. The CDR3 contains 16 residues. CDR3 DNA: TGCGCCAGCAGCCGACTAGCGAAGAGCTCCTACAATGAGCAGTTCTTC. It specifies CASSRLAKSSYNEQFF. The variable domain in full, with the rest retrieved from reference TRBV5-1 and TRBJ2-1, is KAGVTQTPRYLIKTRGQQVTLSCSPISGHRSVSWYQQTPGQGLQFLFEYFSETQRNKGNFPGRFSGRQFSNSRSEMNVSTLELGDSALYLCASSRLAKSSYNEQFFGPGTRLTVL.

This clonotype was recorded a few times. This chain connects TRBV29-1 to TRBJ2-7, with a tentative D call TRBD1 (5 bases). In germline, CDR1 is SQVTM, CDR2 ANQGSEA. The ends were cut back, 4 bases at V and 4 bases at J, with 11 bases in the middle. This CDR3 is built from 12 residues. As DNA, the CDR3 is TGCAGCGTTGGTGCAGGGTTATACGAGCAGTACTTC. It translates to CSVGAGLYEQYF.

This clonotype has just a few counts. This chain connects TRBV6-2 or TRBV6-3 to TRBJ2-7; TRBD1 matches 10 bases. CDR1 and CDR2 (germline): MNHEY, SVGEGT. There are 16 residues in the CDR3. With V trimmed by 5 bases and J by 2 bases, 9 bases remained unmatched. CDR3 protein: CASSGDGTGVAYEQYF. The DNA for the CDR3 is TGTGCCAGCAGTGGAGACGGGACAGGGGTCGCCTACGAGCAGTACTTC.